Given below is one T cell receptor beta chain in context. Methods used by the authors: Estimated nucleated cell counts came from reference gene primer amplification. Repertoires were generated with immunoSEQ multiplex PCR, while TCRdb's copy carries only in-frame clones and drops some. V and J calls and clone size are as listed in that table; D and trimming were resolved from the DNA. Among a few hundred thousand clones listed, about 80% were seen once. This specimen comes from a study of blood T cell repertoires in COVID-19. Whole-study context: PBMCs, B-cell-depleted T cells, or T cells provided the cDNA or gDNA that made up the material.

Each participant's cohort was designated according to participant-reported clinical history. Among Cohort 3 donors, those recovered had two negative PCRs, clearance, or symptom resolution. V shed 2 bases and J 4 bases; nucleotides not matched to a gene: 8. CDR3 size: 15 residues. Germline CDR1 reads SGHDT; CDR2 reads YYEEEE. This sequence originates from a man aged 35 to 55 who had recovered from COVID-19. The chain carries TRBV5-6 and TRBJ1-2, with 7 nucleotides matching TRBD1. Sequenced sample: PBMCs or T cells enriched from blood (not recorded which). The CDR3 bases are TGTGCCAGCAGCTTCGGGACAGCCGGACCCTATGGCTACACCTTC. Encoded protein: CASSFGTAGPYGYTF. Full variable domain (outside the CDR3, taken from reference TRBV5-6 and TRBJ1-2): DAGVTQSPTHLIKTRGQQVTLRCSPKSGHDTVSWYQQALGQGPQFIFQYYEEEERQRGNFPDRFSGHQFPNYSSELNVNALLLGDSALYLCASSFGTAGPYGYTFGSGTRLTVV.